Sequencing of this TCR beta chain was carried out in a study of cytomegalovirus exposure and HLA in healthy donors (dated by TCRdb to 2016 to 2017). About the full investigation: According to a later analysis, one platform produced both the 110 or so validation repertoires and the 720 or so repertoires of the first cohort. The study aimed to test whether signatures of past pathogen exposure could be identified by cataloging public T cell receptors. Along with the roughly 670-subject first cohort, a separate validation cohort of over 90 different subjects was used. The study combined high-throughput TCR immunosequencing, statistical association of individual TCRs with disease status, and machine learning to predict cytomegalovirus infection status.

CDR1 and CDR2, looked up from the germline V gene, are SGHNT and YENEEA. The CDR3 goes from the cysteine to the phenylalanine over 14 residues. Solely the CDR3 DNA is kept, with 42 bases framed from the first base. V loses 5 bases, J loses 1 base, and the germline ends lie 10 bases apart. Details on this clone: What this receptor recognizes is not known. No base quality values were provided; no much bigger clone lies one nucleotide off.

The library was obtained by the immunoSEQ multiplex PCR assay. Regarding the original processing steps: A statistical classification framework was built to diagnose cytomegalovirus status from the catalog of TCR beta chain sequences. The immuneACCESS repertoire file appears here via TCRdb, limited to in-frame rearrangements. These files lack a portion of the clones; in checked studies, under half of the deficit traces to unresolved V genes, and the cause of the others is not known. Clone size and the V and J calls come from that table; the DNA yielded D and trimming. The sample data list roughly 120,000 clones, and 94% of these were observed just once. Of the sample, under 1.5% falls within the top ten clones. The donors belonged to the validation cohort of about 120 subjects, which was separate from the 666-subject first cohort. General conclusions and limits of the study: The study listed over 150 TCR beta chains as associated with cytomegalovirus. It was suggested by the authors that the approach could potentially be generalized to other disease states and immunological phenotypes. Most TCR sequences were seen in very few donors, while some public TCRs were found in many individuals. The classifier was reported to diagnose cytomegalovirus status with high specificity and sensitivity in both the original cohort and the validation cohort. Of the cluster scores, 94% were above 0 in a later analysis, which found that TCRs clustered in the first cohort also tended to co-occur in the 110 or so validation repertoires. The validation cohort had no HLA typing available for a later analysis, so co-occurrence within that cohort was assessed over all 120 or so repertoires. A few of the identified cytomegalovirus-associated TCR beta chains were confirmed in vitro to be specific for cytomegalovirus antigens.

The material sequenced was PBMCs. The sequence is built from TRBV11-3 and TRBJ2-3, with no confident D gene call. The clonotype was recovered from a young woman in good health and CMV-seronegative. DNA sequence: TGTGCCAGCAGCCTGAATGGGCGCACAGATACGCAGTATTTT. This gives the protein CASSLNGRTDTQYF.